These T cell receptor beta chains were read from a single sample in a study of blood T cell repertoires in COVID-19. Sequenced by immunoSEQ multiplex PCR; TCRdb stores in-frame clones only, minus some. Of around 480,000 clones listed, about nine tenths were seen once; the top ten hold 0.7%. Sequenced input: PBMCs or T cells enriched from blood (not recorded which). The receptor set was obtained from a woman between 18 and 30 years old who had recovered from COVID-19. CDR3s include the opening cysteine and the closing phenylalanine or tryptophan. D genes are given only for firm matches. The listing skips clone size in some rows; elsewhere it reads once, few, many or a size class.

j_call v_call clone_size d_call cdr3_nt cdr3_aa
TRBJ2-2 TRBV7-2 . TRBD1 TGTGCCAGCAGCTCAACGGGACAGTACACCGGGGAGCTGTTTTTT CASSSTGQYTGELFF
TRBJ1-4 TRBV2 . . TGTGCCAGCAGTGAATCTACTGAAAAACTGTTTTTT CASSESTEKLFF
TRBJ1-5 TRBV4-1 . TRBD1 TGCGCCAGCAGCCGGTCAGGGGGCGCGGATCAGCCCCAGCATTTT CASSRSGGADQPQHF
TRBJ2-6 TRBV25-1 . . TGTGCCAGCAGTGCCTTTGGGGCCAACGTCCTGACTTTC CASSAFGANVLTF
TRBJ2-5 TRBV3-1/TRBV3-2 once TRBD1 TGTGCCAGCAGCCAAGAAGCGACAGGGTCGACCCAGTACTTC CASSQEATGSTQYF
TRBJ1-1 TRBV19 . . TGTGCCAGTAGTATGGGGAGGGTTGAAGCTTTCTTT CASSMGRVEAFF
TRBJ2-7 TRBV11-2 once . TGTGCCAGCAGCTTAGATCTGCGGTCGAACGAGCAGTACTTC CASSLDLRSNEQYF
TRBJ1-4 TRBV10-3 . . TGTGCCATCAGTGAGTCCCTAACAGAGGAAAAACTGTTTTTT CAISESLTEEKLFF
TRBJ2-7 TRBV28 once . TGTGCCAGCAGGTTTCCCGCCTCACGGGGTCCCTACGAGCAGTACTTC CASRFPASRGPYEQYF
TRBJ2-5 TRBV7-9 . TRBD1 TGTGCCAGCAGCCCTATACAGGGGCACTGGGAGACCCAGTACTTC CASSPIQGHWETQYF
TRBJ1-2 TRBV30 . TRBD1 TGTGCCTGGAGTGTTACCGGGACAGGGAAGGGAGGCTATGGCTACACCTTC CAWSVTGTGKGGYGYTF
TRBJ2-7 TRBV27 . . TGTGCCAGCAGGTCGTGGTTTGGGCGAGACGCCTACGAGCAGTACTTC CASRSWFGRDAYEQYF
TRBJ1-2 TRBV5-4 few . TGTGCCAGCAGCTTGTTCCCAGCTAACTATGGCTACACCTTC CASSLFPANYGYTF
TRBJ1-6 TRBV6-5 few TRBD1 TGTGCCACCAGTACAGGGGGTACCTCACCCCTCCACTTT CATSTGGTSPLHF
TRBJ2-7 TRBV6-5 . TRBD1 TGTGCCAGCAGCAAGTCGACAGGGGAGGCCTACGAGCAGTACTTC CASSKSTGEAYEQYF
TRBJ1-1 TRBV10-3 . . TGTGCCATCACCCTGGGGGGGAACACTGAAGCTTTCTTT CAITLGGNTEAFF
TRBJ1-1 TRBV30 . . TGTGCCTGGAGTATAGACTTTGAAGCTTTCTTT CAWSIDFEAFF
TRBJ1-2 TRBV5-5 . TRBD1 TGTGCCAGCAGCTCACAGGGGAACTATGGCTATACCTTC CASSSQGNYGYTF
TRBJ1-5 TRBV5-1 . . TGCGCCAGCAGCTTTGAGCCCGGAGGTAATCAGCCCCAGCATTTT CASSFEPGGNQPQHF
TRBJ1-1 TRBV27 . . TGTGCCAGCAGTTTAACAACAGGGAACACTGAAGCTTTCTTT CASSLTTGNTEAFF
TRBJ2-5 TRBV5-1 . . TGCGCCAGCAGCTGGAAGGGAGGCCTGCAAGAGACCCAGTACTTC CASSWKGGLQETQYF
TRBJ1-2 TRBV2 few . TGTGCCAGCAGTGAAAATGTTAGGGGCTATGGCTACACCTTC CASSENVRGYGYTF
TRBJ2-5 TRBV6-6 . TRBD1 TGTGCCAGCAGTCCCTCCTTCTACAGGGGGCGCGCGGAGACCCAGTACTTC CASSPSFYRGRAETQYF
TRBJ1-2 TRBV30 . . TGTGCCTGGAATATCTACAGGGCCGCCTATGGCTACACCTTC CAWNIYRAAYGYTF
TRBJ1-5 TRBV4-2 few TRBD1 TGTGCCAGCAGCCCCGGAGAAACAGGGGCTCAGCCCCAGCATTTT CASSPGETGAQPQHF
TRBJ2-2 TRBV2 . TRBD2 TGTGCCAGCAGTGTTAGCGGGGGGAACACCGGGGAGCTGTTTTTT CASSVSGGNTGELFF
TRBJ1-4 TRBV5-6 . TRBD1 TGTGCCAGCAGCTCACTACAGGGGGCGGATGAAAAACTGTTTTTT CASSSLQGADEKLFF
TRBJ1-3 TRBV30 once . TGTGCCTGGAGTGTACTCCGGGGATATAGAAACACCATATATTTT CAWSVLRGYRNTIYF
TRBJ2-2 TRBV7-2 . . TGTGCCAGCAGCTTACTAGCCTTCGGGGAGCTGTTTTTT CASSLLAFGELFF
TRBJ1-1 TRBV6-5 . TRBD1 TGTGCCAGCAGTCGTGGGACAGAGAACACTGAAGCTTTCTTT CASSRGTENTEAFF
TRBJ1-2 TRBV5-6 . . TGTGCCAGCAGCTTGGACAGGGCGTACGTATATTATGGCTACACCTTC CASSLDRAYVYYGYTF
TRBJ2-7 TRBV19 once . TGTGCCAGTAGTATGAGGGAGACCTACGAGCAGTACTTC CASSMRETYEQYF
TRBJ1-5 TRBV7-2 . . TGTGCCAGCAGCTTGACAGATAATCAGCCCCAGCATTTT CASSLTDNQPQHF
TRBJ1-2 TRBV5-1 . TRBD1 TGCGCCAGCAGCTTTAGCAGGGGGCTAGGCTACACCTTC CASSFSRGLGYTF
TRBJ1-2 TRBV5-6 . TRBD1 TGTGCCAGCAGCCCGGGACAGTCCTATGGCTACACCTTC CASSPGQSYGYTF